This T cell receptor beta chain was identified in a study of blood T cells in healthy people across ages. The sample holds many counts of this clonotype. Next came a second PCR, run for about 6 to 11 cycles, which used a sample-barcoded 5' primer along with a J-beta primer mix. TCRdb redid the calling of the 5' RACE reads with MiXCR, one entry per CDR3 protein. The top ten hold roughly two fifths of the sample, which has hundreds of thousands of distinct CDR3 sequences, about 53% seen once. This receptor was obtained from an elderly man in good health. Sequencing was carried out using blood.

In DNA form, the CDR3 reads TGCAGCGGGACAGACAGAGAACAAGCTTTCTTT. Protein sequence: CSGTDREQAFF. The V call is TRBV29-1, the J call TRBJ1-1; TRBD1 might be the D (6 bases). CDR1 and CDR2 (germline): SQVTM, ANQGSEA. The CDR3 is made up of 11 amino acids. With 7 bases removed from V and 9 bases from J, the gap between germline ends came to 15 bases.